Following are 32 T cell receptor beta chains from one sample sequenced in a study of blood T cell repertoires in COVID-19. The data were produced by immunoSEQ multiplex PCR, yet TCRdb's version contains in-frame clones alone and is incomplete. This table holds hundreds of thousands of clones, 70% to 90% found once. The sequencing input was PBMCs or T cells enriched from blood (not recorded which). These receptors all stem from a woman in her fifties or sixties with acute COVID-19.

This clone was counted once. V gene TRBV12-3 or TRBV12-4 combines with J gene TRBJ2-7, with D perhaps matching TRBD1 (5 bases). CDR3 length: 13 residues. Between the trimmed V and J ends, which lost 8 bases and 0 bases, there was a span of 11 bases. The DNA of the CDR3 is TGTGCCAGCGCGAAGACAGTCTCCTACGAGCAGTACTTC. It is translated as CASAKTVSYEQYF.

V and J are TRBV6-4 and TRBJ1-5; TRBD1 is a possible D gene (5 bases). CDR1 is MRHNA, CDR2 SNTAGT, per germline. Trimming took off 5 bases at V and 1 base at J, with 12 bases between the two ends. The CDR3 is made up of 15 amino acids. CDR3 in DNA: TGTGCCAGCAGTCGGGGGGAGGGGAGCAATCAGCCCCAGCATTTT. The encoded protein is CASSRGEGSNQPQHF.

This chain uses TRBV29-1 with TRBJ2-2, with a tentative D call TRBD1 (5 bases). Germline V gene sequence: CDR1 SQVTM, CDR2 ANQGSEA. V gave up 8 bases and J gave up 0 bases, with 10 bases separating them. The CDR3 loop spans 13 amino acids. The CDR3: CSFQGSNTGELFF. CDR3 bases: TGCAGCTTTCAGGGTTCGAACACCGGGGAGCTGTTTTTT.

Concerning this clone: Other nucleotide sequences from this sample produce the same CDR3. The V and J genes are TRBV10-3 and TRBJ2-5, with D tentatively TRBD2 (6 bases). With 4 bases removed from V and 5 bases from J, the gap between germline ends came to 8 bases. Germline lookup yields CDR1 ENHRY and CDR2 SYGVKD. This CDR3 comprises 12 residues. CDR3 residues: CAISGGGETQYF. In nucleotides, the CDR3 is TGTGCCATCAGTGGCGGAGGGGAGACCCAGTACTTC.

This clone was counted once. This rearrangement joins TRBV2 to TRBJ2-3, with a tentative D call TRBD2 (6 bases). The CDR3 is 15 amino acids. The V gene lost 2 bases and the J gene lost 4 bases, with 13 bases spanning the gap. Germline V gene sequence: CDR1 SNHLY, CDR2 FYNNEI. The CDR3 coding sequence is TGTGCCAGCAGTGAATTTATCGGGGGAGCAGATACGCAGTATTTT. Translating it yields CASSEFIGGADTQYF.

The chain has TRBV15 and TRBJ2-7; TRBD2 matches at 15 bases. The CDR3 sequence is 14 residues long. Trimming removed 3 bases from V and 7 bases from J; junction bases left unmatched: 1. The V gene's germline CDR1 is LNHNV and CDR2 YYDKDF (reference sequence). CDR3 protein: CATSSGTSGGEQYF. In DNA, the CDR3 is TGTGCCACCAGCAGCGGGACTAGCGGGGGGGAGCAGTACTTC. Full variable domain (outside the CDR3, taken from reference TRBV15 and TRBJ2-7): DAMVIQNPRYQVTQFGKPVTLSCSQTLNHNVMYWYQQKSSQAPKLLFHYYDKDFNNEADTPDNFQSRRPNTSFCFLDIRSPGLGDTAMYLCATSSGTSGGEQYFGPGTRLTVT.

This clone appeared once. This sequence joins TRBV28 and TRBJ1-1, with a weak D call TRBD1 (5 bases). V was trimmed by 11 bases and J by 4 bases, leaving 14 bases between them. The CDR3 is 12 amino acids. Germline loops: CDR1 MDHEN, CDR2 SYDVKM. The CDR3 bases are TGTGCCGCCAGGGATGGAAGCACTGAAGCTTTCTTT. This gives the protein CAARDGSTEAFF.

V usage is TRBV28 and J usage is TRBJ1-5; 7 positions match TRBD1. The V segment lost 8 bases and the J segment 3 bases; nucleotides outside the gene matches: 1. The CDR3 is 12 residues long. Germline V lookup: CDR1 MDHEN, CDR2 SYDVKM. The CDR3 spells CASEGANQPQHF. CDR3 DNA: TGTGCCAGCGAGGGGGCCAATCAGCCCCAGCATTTT.

This clone was observed a handful of times. The gene calls are TRBV5-1 and TRBJ2-7; 10 bases fit TRBD2. Per germline, CDR1 SGHRS and CDR2 YFSETQ. The CDR3 has 15 residues. V lost 3 bases to trimming and J lost 0 bases; unmatched junction nucleotides: 3. The CDR3 protein is CASSYGTSDSYEQYF. CDR3 nucleotide sequence: TGCGCCAGCAGCTACGGGACTAGCGACTCCTACGAGCAGTACTTC. Variable domain in full (rest from reference TRBV5-1 and TRBJ2-7): KAGVTQTPRYLIKTRGQQVTLSCSPISGHRSVSWYQQTPGQGLQFLFEYFSETQRNKGNFPGRFSGRQFSNSRSEMNVSTLELGDSALYLCASSYGTSDSYEQYFGPGTRLTVT.

The genes are TRBV6-4 and TRBJ2-1, with TRBD2 matching over 13 bases. Germline loops: CDR1 MRHNA, CDR2 SNTAGT. There are 15 residues in the CDR3. V trimming: 6 bases; J trimming: 5 bases; junction bases outside the gene matches: 4. CDR3 sequence: CASSDGTSGNNEQFF. CDR3 nucleotides: TGTGCCAGCAGCGACGGGACTAGCGGGAACAATGAGCAGTTCTTC.

The V call is TRBV28, the J call TRBJ2-7, with 10 nucleotides matching TRBD2. Germline CDR1 and CDR2: MDHEN and SYDVKM. CDR3 size: 15 residues. The V and J ends lost 4 bases and 2 bases, in that order; junction bases with no gene match: 5. CDR3 in amino acids: CASSSPGLATYEQYF. CDR3 bases: TGTGCCAGCAGTTCCCCGGGACTAGCGACCTACGAGCAGTACTTC.

This chain connects TRBV16 to TRBJ2-1; 8 bases align to TRBD2. Germline CDR1 is KGHSY and CDR2 is FQNENV. V gave up 2 bases and J gave up 8 bases; unmatched junction bases: 8. CDR3 length: 15 residues. The CDR3 coding sequence is TGTGCCAGCAGCCAAAACGGGAGGGCCGAGGATGAGCAGTTCTTC. Translation gives CASSQNGRAEDEQFF. The full variable domain, with the rest looked up from reference TRBV16 and TRBJ2-1, is GEEVAQTPKHLVRGEGQKAKLYCAPIKGHSYVFWYQQVLKNEFKFLISFQNENVFDETGMPKERFSAKCLPNSPCSLEIQATKLEDSAVYFCASSQNGRAEDEQFFGPGTRLTVL.

The J gene is TRBJ2-7, the V gene TRBV28; 9 nucleotides agree with TRBD2. The CDR3 is 15 residues long. V was pared by 3 bases and J by 1 base, with 4 bases of the junction left unmatched. Germline CDR1 is MDHEN and CDR2 is SYDVKM. DNA of the CDR3: TGTGCCAGCAGTTTTCGACTAGCGGCATCCTACGAGCAGTACTTC. This translates into CASSFRLAASYEQYF.

The V call is TRBV28, the J call TRBJ1-5; D not certain. This CDR3 contains 15 residues. Germline CDR1 MDHEN, CDR2 SYDVKM. The V end lost 4 bases, the J end lost 2 bases, and 12 bases lay between the germline ends. The DNA of the CDR3 is TGTGCCAGCAGTTCCGCGGGAGCGGGCAATCAGCCCCAGCATTTT. It is translated as CASSSAGAGNQPQHF.

The chain combines TRBV7-3 with TRBJ2-2; TRBD2 aligns across 8 bases. This CDR3 has 15 amino acids. Trimming took 4 bases from V and 4 from J; bases not matched to a gene: 5. In germline, CDR1 is SGHTA, CDR2 FQGTGA. The CDR3 here is CASSSFGTSTGELFF. CDR3 DNA: TGTGCCAGCAGCTCATTCGGGACTAGCACCGGGGAGCTGTTTTTT. Supplemented by reference TRBV7-3 and TRBJ2-2, the full variable domain reads GAGVSQTPSNKVTEKGKYVELRCDPISGHTALYWYRQSLGQGPEFLIYFQGTGAADDSGLPNDRFFAVRPEGSVSTLKIQRTERGDSAVYLCASSSFGTSTGELFFGEGSRLTVL.

Of note for this clone: The sample holds other DNA sequences that translate to the same CDR3. This chain uses TRBV6-4 with TRBJ2-1, with 7 bases identical to TRBD2. The V and J ends lost 0 bases and 1 base, in that order; junction bases with no gene match: 0. Germline CDR1 is MRHNA and CDR2 is SNTAGT. CDR3 length: 15 amino acids. The CDR3 spells CASSDSSGSYNEQFF. The DNA of the CDR3 is TGTGCCAGCAGTGACTCTAGCGGGTCCTACAATGAGCAGTTCTTC.

The V call is TRBV7-3, the J call TRBJ1-6; D perhaps matches TRBD1 (5 bases). Deletions cut 0 bases from V and 6 bases from J, with 9 bases between. CDR3 length: 15 amino acids. In germline, CDR1 is SGHTA, CDR2 FQGTGA. The CDR3 protein is CASSLTGGGNSPLHF. The CDR3 coding sequence is TGTGCCAGCAGCTTAACGGGGGGAGGTAATTCACCCCTCCACTTT. The variable domain in full, completed from reference TRBV7-3 and TRBJ1-6, reads GAGVSQTPSNKVTEKGKYVELRCDPISGHTALYWYRQSLGQGPEFLIYFQGTGAADDSGLPNDRFFAVRPEGSVSTLKIQRTERGDSAVYLCASSLTGGGNSPLHFGNGTRLTVT.

The chain uses TRBV5-5 and TRBJ1-1; D is undetermined. The germline gives CDR1 SGHKS, CDR2 YYEKEE (reference sequence). V dropped 1 base and J dropped 3 bases, with 13 bases sitting between them. This CDR3 comprises 15 residues. The CDR3 loop is CASSLSRGRDTEAFF. Written as DNA, the CDR3 is TGTGCCAGCAGCTTGTCACGGGGTCGGGACACTGAAGCTTTCTTT.

The J gene is TRBJ1-2, the V gene TRBV5-1; D remains ambiguous. The germline CDR1 and CDR2 sequences are SGHRS and YFSETQ. The ends were cut back, 0 bases at V and 4 bases at J, with 10 bases in the middle. The length of the CDR3 is 14 residues. The CDR3 coding sequence is TGCGCCAGCAGCTTGGCCCCGGGGATCTATGGCTACACCTTC. Its protein product is CASSLAPGIYGYTF.

This clone was detected a few times. The chain carries TRBV19 and TRBJ1-2, with 7 bases fitting TRBD1. CDR3 length equals 15 residues. The germline V gene has CDR1 LNHDA and CDR2 SQIVND (reference sequence). Trimming took 7 bases from V and 2 from J; bases not matched to a gene: 10. The CDR3 region is CASNPGTARNYGYTF. CDR3 coding DNA: TGTGCCAGTAACCCCGGGACAGCTCGAAACTATGGCTACACCTTC.

In this sample, this clone turned up once. The chain is built from TRBV5-1 and TRBJ1-1, with 10 bases fitting TRBD1. The CDR3 consists of 16 residues. The V gene's germline CDR1 is SGHRS and CDR2 YFSETQ. The trim removed 6 bases at V and 1 base at J, leaving 9 bases unmatched. Written as DNA, the CDR3 is TGCGCCAGCACCTGGACAGGGGGTGGTGGGAACACTGAAGCTTTCTTT. This translates into CASTWTGGGGNTEAFF.

V is TRBV5-1 and J is TRBJ2-7; 9 bases are shared with TRBD2. The CDR3 spans 14 residues. The junction had 6 bases not matched to a gene; V was cut back by 3 bases and J by 5 bases. Germline CDR1 SGHRS, CDR2 YFSETQ. The CDR3 nucleotides read TGCGCCAGCAGCTGGGCGGGACTAGCTGACGAGCAGTACTTC. This gives the protein CASSWAGLADEQYF.

The genes are TRBV3-1 (or the pseudogene TRBV3-2) and TRBJ2-1; 7 nucleotides align to TRBD1. Germline V gene data show CDR1 as LGHDT and CDR2 as YNNKEL (reference sequence). CDR3 length: 14 residues. V shed 6 bases, J shed 6 bases, and the junction held 8 bases outside the gene matches. This CDR3 is CASRYRGTSNEQFF. The CDR3 region has the DNA TGTGCCAGCAGGTACAGGGGAACGAGCAATGAGCAGTTCTTC.

The CDR3 nucleotides are TGTGCCTGGAGTGTAACCGGGAACTATGGCTACACCTTC. Protein product: CAWSVTGNYGYTF. The chain has TRBV30 and TRBJ1-2; D uncertain. Germline V gene sequence: CDR1 GTSNPN, CDR2 SVGIG (reference sequence). This CDR3 has 13 residues. V was shortened by 0 bases and J by 2 bases, with 7 bases between the two germline ends. Full variable domain (rest looked up from reference TRBV30 and TRBJ1-2): SQTIHQWPATLVQPVGSPLSLECTVEGTSNPNLYWYRQAAGRGLQLLFYSVGIGQISSEVPQNLSASRPQDRQFILSSKKLLLSDSGFYLCAWSVTGNYGYTFGSGTRLTVV.

This chain links TRBV7-9 with TRBJ1-2; D uncertain. This CDR3 comprises 14 residues. V gave up 1 base and J gave up 8 bases, with 14 bases separating them. Germline V gene lookup returns CDR1 SEHNR and CDR2 FQNEAQ (reference sequence). CDR3 loop: CASSLDLVIVGYTF. DNA of the CDR3: TGTGCCAGCAGCTTAGATCTGGTAATAGTCGGCTACACCTTC. The full variable domain, its missing parts supplied by reference TRBV7-9 and TRBJ1-2, is DTGVSQNPRHKITKRGQNVTFRCDPISEHNRLYWYRQTLGQGPEFLTYFQNEAQLEKSRLLSDRFSAERPKGSFSTLEIQRTEQGDSAMYLCASSLDLVIVGYTFGSGTRLTVV.

The gene calls are TRBV29-1 and TRBJ1-2; 7 bases align to TRBD1. Per the germline V gene, CDR1 is SQVTM and CDR2 is ANQGSEA. The CDR3 is made up of 14 amino acids. V lost 5 bases to trimming and J lost 4 bases; unmatched junction nucleotides: 10. The DNA of the CDR3 is TGCAGCGTTAACCGACAGGGAGCCCTCTATGGCTACACCTTC. Translation gives CSVNRQGALYGYTF.

The chain joins TRBV24-1 to TRBJ2-5, with D unresolved. Trimming removed 9 bases at V and 6 bases at J, with 16 bases between. The CDR3 is 13 residues long. Germline assignment: CDR1 KGHDR and CDR2 SFDVKD. The CDR3 here is CATAQPREKTQYF. The CDR3 nucleotides are TGTGCCACCGCTCAACCCCGCGAAAAGACCCAGTACTTC.

J is TRBJ2-5 and V is TRBV5-1, with 10 bases identical to TRBD1. The germline V gene encodes CDR1 SGHRS and CDR2 YFSETQ. V shed 3 bases and J 5 bases; nucleotides not matched to a gene: 7. CDR3 size: 15 residues. The CDR3 DNA reads TGCGCCAGCAGCTCCCAGACAGGGGGCAGGGAGACCCAGTACTTC. As protein: CASSSQTGGRETQYF. Full variable domain (rest looked up from reference TRBV5-1 and TRBJ2-5): KAGVTQTPRYLIKTRGQQVTLSCSPISGHRSVSWYQQTPGQGLQFLFEYFSETQRNKGNFPGRFSGRQFSNSRSEMNVSTLELGDSALYLCASSSQTGGRETQYFGPGTRLLVL.

The rearrangement uses TRBV25-1 and TRBJ2-1, with D perhaps matching TRBD2 (5 bases). This CDR3 comprises 12 residues. From germline, CDR1 is MGHDK and CDR2 SYGVNS. V lost 5 bases, J lost 10 bases, and 12 bases lay in between. The CDR3 sequence: CASSTSGGEQFF. DNA for the CDR3: TGTGCCAGCAGTACTTCTGGCGGGGAGCAGTTCTTC.

This chain uses TRBV6-5 with TRBJ1-6; D may be TRBD1 (6 bases). This CDR3 has 15 amino acids. Germline V gene lookup returns CDR1 MNHEY and CDR2 SVGAGI. Trimming took off 9 bases at V and 6 bases at J, with 18 bases between the two ends. The CDR3: CARVGEGVPNSPLHF. The CDR3 nucleotides are TGTGCCAGGGTGGGAGAGGGGGTCCCTAATTCACCCCTCCACTTT.

V gene TRBV19 combines with J gene TRBJ1-1; D perhaps matches TRBD1 (6 bases). This CDR3 has 12 amino acids. CDR1 and CDR2 (germline): LNHDA, SQIVND (reference sequence). Trimming removed 10 bases from V and 6 bases from J, with 15 bases in between. Written as DNA, the CDR3 is TGTGCCATAAAACAGGGAAACGCTGAAGCTTTCTTT. Its translation: CAIKQGNAEAFF.

V is TRBV18 and J is TRBJ1-5; the match to TRBD1 covers 8 bases. The CDR3 loop spans 13 amino acids. Trimming removed 6 bases from V and 6 bases from J; junction bases left unmatched: 4. Germline CDR1 and CDR2: KGHSH and LQKENI. The CDR3 protein is CASSPGTGQPQHF. The CDR3 nucleotides read TGTGCCAGCTCCCCCGGGACAGGTCAGCCCCAGCATTTT.